The sequence of this T cell receptor beta chain was determined in a study of CD8+CD57+ T cells in acquired aplastic anemia. Study background: DNA from sorted CD4+ and CD8+ cells averaged roughly 3.2 ug. Study observations and caveats: The same twenty-nine CD8+ CDR3 sequences occurred in patients and in controls.

The template used for profiling TCR beta VDJ and CDR3 was genomic DNA. TCRdb reanalysed the reads using MiXCR and keeps one entry per CDR3 protein. Of about 200,000 distinct CDR3 sequences in the sample, roughly two thirds are singletons; the top ten hold roughly 64%. Concerning this clonotype: Its antigen is still unknown.

For sequencing, patients were chosen who had shown expansion of CD8+CD57+ cells by flow cytometry. Sequenced material: sorted CD4+, CD8+, or CD8+CD57+ T cells (not recorded which) from PBMCs. This TCR was sampled from a human donor with aplastic anemia.

The CDR3 DNA sequence: TGTGCCAGTAGTTACGGGAATTCGGACGAGCAGTACTTC. Protein product: CASSYGNSDEQYF. The J gene is TRBJ2-7, the V gene TRBV19, with D perhaps matching TRBD2 (5 bases). Germline V gene lookup returns CDR1 LNHDA and CDR2 SQIVND (reference sequence). Trimming left V 5 bases short and J 5 bases short, with 13 bases between. The CDR3 loop spans 13 amino acids. Based on the CDR3 plus reference TRBV19 and TRBJ2-7, the full variable domain is DGGITQSPKYLFRKEGQNVTLSCEQNLNHDAMYWYRQDPGQGLRLIYYSQIVNDFQKGDIAEGYSVSREKKESFPLTVTSAQKNPTAFYLCASSYGNSDEQYFGPGTRLTVT.